This T cell receptor (beta chain) appears in the sequencing data of a study of sequential checkpoint blockade in melanoma. Across the study: Arm A got nivolumab then ipilimumab; arm B the reverse, 1:1. TCRβ was sequenced from DNA of about 94 pretreatment tumors. Overall study results and limits: Patients with week-13 increases in T-cell fraction and clonality benefited about 30 times more often.

With termini counted, the CDR3 has 19 amino acids. Generated by immunoSEQ multiplex PCR, the TCRdb table keeps only in-frame clones and is missing some. Among fewer than 7,000 clones, 39% were seen once, and the ten largest hold approximately 9.4%. Treatment: randomized to nivolumab then ipilimumab (arm A) or the reverse (arm B). No patient had prior DNA-damaging chemotherapy. A note on this clone: Antigen unknown. The DNA is omitted, as the CDR3 cannot be located on it reliably, and the CDR3 follows TCRdb's listing.

The input for sequencing was tumor tissue (inferred from file names), taken from a patient given nivolumab and ipilimumab in sequence. The genes are TRBV12-1 and TRBJ1-3; TRBD1 is the table's D call and was not checked against the DNA. TRBV12-1 is a listed pseudogene. The TCR comes from a human donor with melanoma. The CDR3 loop reads CASSFADRERVGFGNTIYF.